This entry features one T cell receptor beta chain sequence. The data were obtained in a study of blood T cell repertoires in COVID-19. Looking at the study overall: The study drew acute and convalescent COVID-19 samples from the United States, Italy and Spain. T cells, B-cell-depleted T cells, or PBMCs provided the cDNA or gDNA that served as material.

Source study methods: How many nucleated cells were present was estimated from reference gene primer amplification. Clones were sequenced by immunoSEQ multiplex PCR, and TCRdb holds only the in-frame ones, with some missing. V, J and clone size are those of that table, while D and trimming were read from the DNA. Here the sample spans around 100,000 clones, approximately 84% being singletons. J was trimmed by 2 bases and V by 4 bases; bases with no gene match: 3. Germline CDR1 reads SGHRS; CDR2 reads YFSETQ. The CDR3 is made up of 14 amino acids. Sequencing used peripheral blood. The chain uses TRBV5-1 and TRBJ1-2; 9 positions agree with TRBD1. The clonotype comes from a woman aged 60-75 years with acute or convalescent COVID-19. The CDR3 nucleotides are TGCGCCAGCAGCCAAGGGACAGGGAACTATGGCTACACCTTC. It encodes CASSQGTGNYGYTF. Full variable domain (remainder filled in from reference TRBV5-1 and TRBJ1-2): KAGVTQTPRYLIKTRGQQVTLSCSPISGHRSVSWYQQTPGQGLQFLFEYFSETQRNKGNFPGRFSGRQFSNSRSEMNVSTLELGDSALYLCASSQGTGNYGYTFGSGTRLTVV.